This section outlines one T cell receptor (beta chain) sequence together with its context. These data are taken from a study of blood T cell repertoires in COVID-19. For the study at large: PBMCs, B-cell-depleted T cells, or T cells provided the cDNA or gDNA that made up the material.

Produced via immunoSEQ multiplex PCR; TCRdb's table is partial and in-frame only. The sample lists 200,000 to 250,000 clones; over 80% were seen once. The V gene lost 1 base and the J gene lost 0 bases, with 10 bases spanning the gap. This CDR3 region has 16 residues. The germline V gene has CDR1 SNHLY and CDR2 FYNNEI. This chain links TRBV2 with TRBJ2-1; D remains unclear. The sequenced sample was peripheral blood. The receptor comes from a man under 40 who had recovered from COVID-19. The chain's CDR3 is CASSEGEDPSYNEQFF. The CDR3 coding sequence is TGTGCCAGCAGTGAAGGTGAGGATCCCTCCTACAATGAGCAGTTCTTC.